Listed below are T cell receptor beta chains from one sample, sequenced in a study of graft-versus-host responses after intestinal transplantation. The table came from immunoSEQ multiplex PCR; TCRdb's copy has only in-frame clones and leaves some out. The sample records about 39,000 clones, approximately 93% being singletons. The sample in question was PBMCs, obtained less than 750 days after intestinal transplantation. Source of these receptors: a human patient who received an intestinal transplant, so some T cells may come from the graft donor. The CDR3 runs from the conserved cysteine through the conserved F or W. The D gene is left open where the match is weak. The size entry is marked missing in some rows and otherwise reads once, few, many or a size class.

v_call: TRBV6-5; j_call: TRBJ2-7; clone_size: .; d_call: .; cdr3_nt: TGTGCCAGCAGTTACCGCCTAAAAACCTACGAGCAGTACTTC; cdr3_aa: CASSYRLKTYEQYF
v_call: TRBV4-2; j_call: TRBJ2-1; clone_size: .; d_call: TRBD2; cdr3_nt: TGTGCCAGCAGCCCGACTAGCGGGAACAATGAGCAGTTCTTC; cdr3_aa: CASSPTSGNNEQFF
v_call: TRBV6-5; j_call: TRBJ2-7; clone_size: .; d_call: .; cdr3_nt: TGTGCCACCACTGCTCCCAGGGGAACCTACGAGCAGTACTTC; cdr3_aa: CATTAPRGTYEQYF
v_call: TRBV9; j_call: TRBJ2-1; clone_size: .; d_call: .; cdr3_nt: TGTGCCAGCGGACAGTACAATGAGCAGTTCTTC; cdr3_aa: CASGQYNEQFF
v_call: TRBV11-2; j_call: TRBJ1-5; clone_size: .; d_call: TRBD1; cdr3_nt: TGTGCCAGCAGCCAAACCGGGACAGGGCGGCAGCCCCAGCATTTT; cdr3_aa: CASSQTGTGRQPQHF
v_call: TRBV7-9; j_call: TRBJ1-6; clone_size: .; d_call: .; cdr3_nt: TGTGCCAGCAGCCCGGATTGGACAGAATATAATTCACCCCTCCACTTT; cdr3_aa: CASSPDWTEYNSPLHF
v_call: TRBV19; j_call: TRBJ2-7; clone_size: .; d_call: .; cdr3_nt: TGTGCCAGTAGCGCGGGACACGGTTCCTACGAGCAGTACTTC; cdr3_aa: CASSAGHGSYEQYF
v_call: TRBV5-5; j_call: TRBJ1-6; clone_size: .; d_call: .; cdr3_nt: TGTGCCAGCAGCTTATGGGGCCAGGATTCACCCCTCCACTTT; cdr3_aa: CASSLWGQDSPLHF
v_call: TRBV5-4; j_call: TRBJ1-3; clone_size: .; d_call: .; cdr3_nt: TGTGCCAGCAGCTTCCAGGGCAGTATTGGAAACACCATATATTTT; cdr3_aa: CASSFQGSIGNTIYF
v_call: TRBV7-9; j_call: TRBJ2-7; clone_size: once; d_call: .; cdr3_nt: TGTGCCAGCAGCTTACCAGGGATGGTCTACGAGCAGTACTTC; cdr3_aa: CASSLPGMVYEQYF
v_call: TRBV6-6; j_call: TRBJ1-4; clone_size: .; d_call: .; cdr3_nt: TGTGCCAGCAGTCTGGACAGCGGGGATGAAAAACTGTTTTTT; cdr3_aa: CASSLDSGDEKLFF
v_call: TRBV28; j_call: TRBJ2-1; clone_size: .; d_call: TRBD2; cdr3_nt: TGTGCCAGCACCGGGACTAGCGGAATATTCTACAATGAGCAGTTCTTC; cdr3_aa: CASTGTSGIFYNEQFF
v_call: TRBV6-4; j_call: TRBJ2-7; clone_size: once; d_call: .; cdr3_nt: TGTGCCAGCAGTGTGGGCGCTCTCTCCTACGAGCAGTACTTC; cdr3_aa: CASSVGALSYEQYF
v_call: TRBV5-1; j_call: TRBJ1-5; clone_size: .; d_call: TRBD1; cdr3_nt: TGCGCCAGCATCTCGCGGGGACAGGGGTGCAATCAGCCCCAGCATTTT; cdr3_aa: CASISRGQGCNQPQHF
v_call: TRBV29-1; j_call: TRBJ2-5; clone_size: few; d_call: TRBD2; cdr3_nt: TGCAGCGTCGGACTAGCCCTGTCGCGCCAGGAGACCCAGTACTTC; cdr3_aa: CSVGLALSRQETQYF
v_call: TRBV11-3; j_call: TRBJ1-5; clone_size: few; d_call: TRBD1; cdr3_nt: TGTGCCAGCAGCTTATTTAACAGGGGAGAAGGTCAGCCCCAGCATTTT; cdr3_aa: CASSLFNRGEGQPQHF
v_call: TRBV6-5; j_call: TRBJ2-7; clone_size: .; d_call: .; cdr3_nt: TGTGCCAGCAGTTACACTTCCGGGGACTCCTACGAGCAGTACTTC; cdr3_aa: CASSYTSGDSYEQYF
v_call: TRBV7-9; j_call: TRBJ1-5; clone_size: .; d_call: .; cdr3_nt: TGTGCCAGCAGCCGCAAGCTAGCGGGGGACCAGGGGCCCCAGCATTTT; cdr3_aa: CASSRKLAGDQGPQHF
v_call: TRBV7-9; j_call: TRBJ1-4; clone_size: once; d_call: TRBD1; cdr3_nt: TGTGCCAGCAGCTTAGAGCAGGGGGCGCAGGTTCGGCCAAAACTGTTTTTT; cdr3_aa: CASSLEQGAQVRPKLFF
v_call: TRBV4-1; j_call: TRBJ1-6; clone_size: .; d_call: TRBD1; cdr3_nt: TGCGCCAGCAGCCAAATCGACAGGGATCGGGGTAATTCACCCCTCCACTTT; cdr3_aa: CASSQIDRDRGNSPLHF
v_call: TRBV30; j_call: TRBJ2-7; clone_size: .; d_call: .; cdr3_nt: TGTGCCTGGAGGCATATACAGGGTCGACCCTACGAGCAGTACTTC; cdr3_aa: CAWRHIQGRPYEQYF
v_call: TRBV9; j_call: TRBJ2-2; clone_size: .; d_call: TRBD2; cdr3_nt: TGTGCCAGCAGCGGCCAAGTCGGGGGGGCCATCGGGGAGCTGTTTTTT; cdr3_aa: CASSGQVGGAIGELFF
v_call: TRBV5-4; j_call: TRBJ1-4; clone_size: .; d_call: TRBD1; cdr3_nt: TGTGCCAGCAGCTCCGGGACAGCAACTAATGAAAAACTGTTTTTT; cdr3_aa: CASSSGTATNEKLFF
v_call: TRBV5-6; j_call: TRBJ1-6; clone_size: .; d_call: .; cdr3_nt: TGTGCCAGCAGCTTTACGGGGTACTCACCCCTCCACTTT; cdr3_aa: CASSFTGYSPLHF
v_call: TRBV10-1; j_call: TRBJ2-5; clone_size: .; d_call: TRBD1; cdr3_nt: TGCGCCAGCAGTGTCGATAGGCTCGGACAGGGTAGTGTAGCCCAGTACTTC; cdr3_aa: CASSVDRLGQGSVAQYF
v_call: TRBV25-1; j_call: TRBJ1-2; clone_size: .; d_call: TRBD1; cdr3_nt: TGTGCCAGCAGTGCAGGGGGAAACTATGGCTACACCTTC; cdr3_aa: CASSAGGNYGYTF
v_call: TRBV5-1; j_call: TRBJ1-6; clone_size: .; d_call: TRBD1; cdr3_nt: TGCGCCAGCAGCCAATTCCCGGACAGGGGGGATAATTCACCCCTCCACTTT; cdr3_aa: CASSQFPDRGDNSPLHF
v_call: TRBV5-1; j_call: TRBJ1-5; clone_size: .; d_call: .; cdr3_nt: TGCGCCAGCAGCTTGGGTATCGGGGTTGGCCAGCCCCAGCATTTT; cdr3_aa: CASSLGIGVGQPQHF
v_call: TRBV12-1; j_call: TRBJ2-3; clone_size: .; d_call: .; cdr3_nt: TGTGCCAGCAGGGTAGGGTTGGCTGAAAGCACAGATACGCAGTATTTT; cdr3_aa: CASRVGLAESTDTQYF
v_call: TRBV5-1; j_call: TRBJ1-1; clone_size: once; d_call: .; cdr3_nt: TGCGCCAGCAGCTGGGGCGGGGAGGGCACTGAAGCTTTCTTT; cdr3_aa: CASSWGGEGTEAFF
v_call: TRBV5-4; j_call: TRBJ2-3; clone_size: once; d_call: TRBD2; cdr3_nt: TGTGCCAGCTCCTCTCGACTAGCGGGTTCCACAGATACGCAGTATTTT; cdr3_aa: CASSSRLAGSTDTQYF
v_call: TRBV2; j_call: TRBJ1-1; clone_size: .; d_call: .; cdr3_nt: TGTGCCAGCAGTGAATATATTCCCGGGCCGGGGTGGGGGACTGAAGCTTTCTTT; cdr3_aa: CASSEYIPGPGWGTEAFF
v_call: TRBV11-2; j_call: TRBJ1-3; clone_size: .; d_call: .; cdr3_nt: TGTGCCAGCAGCTTAGGAGGGCCGATCTCTGGAAACACCATATATTTT; cdr3_aa: CASSLGGPISGNTIYF
v_call: TRBV30; j_call: TRBJ1-2; clone_size: .; d_call: TRBD1; cdr3_nt: TGTGCCTGGAGCGGGGACAGGGTACCCTTCCGCTATGGCTACACCTTC; cdr3_aa: CAWSGDRVPFRYGYTF
v_call: TRBV5-6; j_call: TRBJ2-4; clone_size: once; d_call: TRBD1; cdr3_nt: TGTGCCAGCAGCTCGTATGAGGACAGGTCAAACATTCAGTACTTC; cdr3_aa: CASSSYEDRSNIQYF